This TCR beta chain came from a study of blood T cell repertoires in COVID-19. This clone has only one observation. Clones were sequenced by immunoSEQ multiplex PCR, and TCRdb holds only the in-frame ones, with some missing. Altogether over 350,000 clones are present, 85% to 90% being singletons, with the ten largest covering 4.3%. Germline CDR1 SGDLS, CDR2 YYNGEE. CDR3 length equals 16 residues. V gave up 3 bases and J gave up 5 bases, with 19 bases separating them. The chain employs TRBV9 and TRBJ2-3, with D perhaps TRBD2 (6 bases). Specimen: peripheral blood. The sequence was obtained from a woman aged 25 to 39 with acute or convalescent COVID-19. CDR3 residues: CASSADSGRRVDTQYF. CDR3 nucleotides: TGTGCCAGCAGCGCCGACTCTGGACGGAGGGTAGATACGCAGTATTTT.